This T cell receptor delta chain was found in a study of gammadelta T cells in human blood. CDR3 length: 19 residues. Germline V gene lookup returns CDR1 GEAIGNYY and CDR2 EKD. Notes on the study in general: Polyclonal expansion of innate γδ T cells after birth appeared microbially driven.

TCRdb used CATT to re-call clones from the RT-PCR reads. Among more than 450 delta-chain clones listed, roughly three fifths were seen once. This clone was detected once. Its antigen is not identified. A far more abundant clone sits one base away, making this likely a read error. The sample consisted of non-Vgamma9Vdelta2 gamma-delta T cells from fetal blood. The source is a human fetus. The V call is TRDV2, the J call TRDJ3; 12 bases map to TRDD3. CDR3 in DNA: TGTGCCTGTGACCCCATTAACTGGGGGATACCCTGGGGCACCCGACAGATGTTTTTC. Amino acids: CACDPINWGIPWGTRQMFF.